This T cell receptor beta chain stems from a study of cytomegalovirus exposure and HLA in healthy donors listed by TCRdb under 2017. The study in broad terms: An earlier analysis of approximately 640 of the donors reported approximately 270 Gb of sequence data and roughly 100 million unique TCR beta sequences from roughly 200 million T cells. An early release that covered fewer than 800 HLA-typed donors contained about 300 gigabases of sequencing data and 80 million or so unique TCR sequences. Among the roughly 400 genotyped donors, approximately 82% belonged to the genetic ancestry cluster associated with self-reported Caucasian donors. The study was designed to test whether signatures of past pathogen exposure could be identified by cataloging public T cell receptors. Using immunosequencing, the study profiled T cell repertoires from around 670 subjects and related those repertoires to cytomegalovirus serostatus. A separate validation cohort of roughly 130 different subjects was used in addition to the 666-subject first cohort. The study combined high-throughput TCR immunosequencing, statistical association of individual TCRs with disease status, and machine learning to predict cytomegalovirus infection status. A later analysis re-analyzed previously published TCR beta repertoires from roughly 690 donors and added high-resolution HLA genotyping to study TCR occurrence patterns. In the later analysis, no new phenotypic data were used to find candidate immune exposures; instead, reliance was placed on TCR beta sequences and their occurrence across donors. An earlier analysis of 587 of the donors used high-throughput TCR beta sequencing to judge whether each TCR beta V gene segment behaved as functional or pseudogenic. Donor age, sex, ethnicity and CMV serostatus were compiled alongside the repertoire data. A later genetic analysis used genome-wide SNP genotypes for about three fifths of the 666 donors, treating that subset as a discovery cohort. Every repertoire in the discovery cohort had been generated on one and the same sequencing platform. HLA typing included class I and class II loci at four-digit resolution. Typing coverage varied by locus: roughly 629-640 donors for A, B, C, DRB1 and DQB1; some 520 for DQA1; about 570 for DPA1; 450 to 480 for DPB1. Roughly 5 DR-DQ haplotypes were handled as single units for association and clustering, since linkage in the cohort was strong. Among 300 to 450 genotyped donors of the cohort, an average of 235,054 unique TCR beta nucleotide sequences were sequenced per donor, approximately 20% of them non-productive. The full study reports these points: In a later analysis, most CMV-associated TCR beta chains were found to appear HLA-restricted, with HLA associations seemingly driven largely by CMV exposure. The authors suggested that the approach could potentially be generalized to other disease states and immunological phenotypes. When HLA alleles, especially DR and DQ, strongly co-occurred, TCR associations were difficult to assign to individual alleles. Compared with the 666-donor mean, donors in an Asian-associated ancestry cluster had fewer N-insertions in productive TCRs, according to a later genetic analysis. A later analysis found that HLA-associated TCR beta chains were more clonally expanded and had lower generation probabilities than equally common non-associated chains. Most TCR sequences were seen in very few donors, while some public TCRs were found in many individuals. The earlier analysis of fewer than 750 of the donors excluded approximately 15 rarely observed V segments, including chromosome 9 orphons, because counts were too low. An earlier analysis of some 560 of the donors showed that most TCR beta V segments appeared in productive rearrangements either about 90% or about 30% of the time, which broadly matched IMGT annotations. The classifier was reported to diagnose cytomegalovirus status with high specificity and sensitivity in both the original and validation cohorts. An association between a missense DCLRE1C variant and V-gene and J-gene trimming of TCR beta chains was found in a later genetic analysis and replicated in an independent cohort. For the cohort, immune exposure information was limited to CMV serostatus. A later analysis found that TCR association rates varied across HLA loci, with DRB1 alleles showing the most associated TCRs and HLA-C alleles the fewest. A few of the identified cytomegalovirus-associated TCR beta chains were confirmed in vitro to be specific for cytomegalovirus antigens. Some IMGT-functional V segments, including TRBV6-2 and TRBV6-3, could not be told apart with the 87-base-pair reads, so those segments were excluded. Because HLA typing was missing for some donors at each locus, association tests included only the typed subset. In the study, roughly 160 TCR beta chains were listed as associated with cytomegalovirus. Roughly uniform sequencing depth across donors was assumed in presence/absence analyses, although this assumption may not hold. A cluster of highly shared sequence variants was judged likely to be a technical artifact of the sequencing pipeline. Correlated functional status among segregating V segments might reflect linkage disequilibrium, but an unknown experimental factor could not be ruled out. In a later analysis, several top co-occurrence clusters were reported to appear linked to parvovirus B19, influenza, CMV and Epstein-Barr virus. A further reported finding was that TCR beta sequences accurately predicted the HLA-A and HLA-B alleles for most subjects in the first cohort. Only TCR beta chains were sequenced in this cohort, and the absence of alpha or paired-chain data limited detectable features. Specific HLA alleles were associated with 15,000 to 20,000 TCR beta sequences at a false discovery rate of 0.05 in a later analysis.

Comments on this clone: Its antigen is currently not known. Nothing much larger sits one base from this clone, and base qualities are not available.

The cohort was made up of 666 healthy bone marrow donors. At the time of sampling, all cohort members were nominally healthy, though unrecorded immune exposures were likely present. The donor was CMV seronegative and was included in the group of approximately 350 seronegative cohort members. Each donor provided a peripheral blood sample, and peripheral blood mononuclear cells were used for TCR beta sequencing. The Qiagen DNeasy Blood Extraction Kit was used to extract genomic DNA from the blood cell samples. Library prep was done by the immunoSEQ multiplex PCR assay. A mixture of 60 forward primers for TCR Vbeta segments and 13 reverse primers for TCR Jbeta segments was used in the multiplex PCR. The CDR3 region of rearranged TCR beta genes was amplified from genomic DNA with a multiplex PCR assay. The amplified TCR beta libraries were sequenced on the Illumina HiSeq System as 87-base-pair reads. As for the original processing: A later analysis counted 65 million to 90 million unique TCR beta chains across the 700 or so repertoires, and roughly 10 million of these chains were shared by at least two donors. A nearest-neighbor algorithm error-corrected the raw reads and collapsed the reads into unique sequences, merging closely related sequences to remove PCR and sequencing errors. V, D and J gene segments were assigned by aligning CDR3 sequences to IMGT reference sequences. For a sequence to be retained, at least a six-nucleotide match to both a V gene segment and a J gene segment was required. A rearrangement was called productive if the CDR3 had no stop codons and remained in frame with V and J, and every other rearrangement was called non-productive. Following IMGT convention, CDR3 was defined as the stretch from the second conserved V-encoded cysteine to the conserved J-encoded phenylalanine. In an earlier analysis of some 550 of the donors, sequences lacking an unambiguous match to a single V gene segment were excluded. In an earlier analysis of 587 of the donors, V segments were called functional above 56.7% productive rearrangements and were called segregating when the between-donor standard deviation exceeded 5%. A statistical classification framework was built for diagnosing cytomegalovirus status from the catalog of TCR beta chain sequences. V and J gene assignment, in a later analysis, came from comparing TCR nucleotide sequences with IMGT/GENE-DB human TR gene sequences. In a later analysis, CDR3 sequences and most-parsimonious VDJ recombination scenarios were assigned using the TCRdist pipeline. In a later analysis, each TCR beta chain was defined by its CDR3 amino acid sequence together with its V-gene family, and reads without a unique V-gene family were excluded. To address suspected cross-contamination and a sequencing artifact, a later analysis removed around 600 highly shared, low-generation-probability nucleotide sequences. A later analysis calculated a clonal expansion index for each public chain from normalized within-repertoire ranks of inferred template counts. In a later analysis, generation probabilities were computed with a VDJ recombination model fitted to out-of-frame rearrangements, and the resulting probabilities were checked against IGoR. In a later analysis, TCR-TCR, TCR-HLA and TCR-CMV co-occurrence was scored with hypergeometric tests, and a repertoire-size bias correction was applied to TCR pairs. A later analysis estimated false discovery rates by permuting HLA or CMV assignments 20 times. A later analysis grouped co-occurring TCRs with DBSCAN, adding TCRdist sequence similarity when clustering within HLA-allele-positive subsets. Repertoires with fewer than 30,000 or more than 120,000 public chains, plus five repertoires with anomalous nucleotide sharing, were excluded from co-occurrence clustering. TCRdb took over this immuneACCESS table, retaining in-frame rearrangements with V and J assigned. Such tables are incomplete; in checked studies, under half of the missing clones stem from an unresolved V gene, and the remainder is unexplained. V and J calls and clone size are copied from that table; D and trimming were computed from the DNA. The table for this sample lists about 200,000 clones; approximately 78% of them were counted only once. About 3.1% of the sample is held by the ten biggest clonotypes.

From a lookup of the germline V gene, CDR1 and CDR2 are LGHNT and FRNRAP. Trimming takes 7 bases from V and 2 bases from J, and the germline ends sit 9 bases apart. Measured from the cysteine to the phenylalanine, the CDR3 is 13 residues long. Left in the record is the CDR3 DNA by itself, 39 bases read in frame from the first base. Sequenced sample: PBMCs. This chain is built from TRBV12-5 and TRBJ1-5; TRBD1 is a possible D gene, resting on 6 matching bases. The TCR originated in a man aged 30 to 45 in good health and CMV-seronegative. CDR3 reads: CASATGGNQPQHF. The sequenced DNA: TGTGCTAGTGCGACAGGAGGCAATCAGCCCCAGCATTTT.